Each of the 32 T cell receptor beta chains below was sequenced from the same sample in a study of blood T cell repertoires in COVID-19. Measured with immunoSEQ multiplex PCR; TCRdb has only the in-frame clones, and not every one. Altogether approximately 250,000 clones are present, approximately 85% being singletons, with the ten largest covering approximately 1%. The sequenced sample consisted of PBMCs or T cells enriched from blood (not recorded which). The receptor source for this set is a young woman who had recovered from COVID-19.

The chain employs TRBV2 and TRBJ2-1; TRBD2 is a possible D gene (5 bases). The CDR3 loop spans 14 amino acids. The V gene lost 6 bases and the J gene lost 3 bases, with 12 bases spanning the gap. The germline gives CDR1 SNHLY, CDR2 FYNNEI. This chain's CDR3 is CASSIEGNYNEQFF. The CDR3 DNA reads as TGTGCCAGCAGCATCGAGGGTAACTACAATGAGCAGTTCTTC.

This sequence joins TRBV11-2 and TRBJ1-2; tentative D call: TRBD1 (6 bases). The germline gives CDR1 SGHAT, CDR2 FQNNGV. This CDR3 is 16 amino acids long. Trimming removed 7 bases at V and 5 bases at J, with 23 bases between. CDR3: CASKIGPEDSYYGYTF. CDR3 sequence (DNA): TGTGCCAGCAAGATAGGACCCGAGGACAGCTATTATGGCTACACCTTC.

This chain uses TRBV25-1 with TRBJ1-2; TRBD1 matches at 9 bases. This CDR3 is built from 13 residues. V gave up 6 bases and J gave up 5 bases; unmatched junction bases: 4. Per the germline V gene, CDR1 is MGHDK and CDR2 is SYGVNS. The CDR3 DNA sequence: TGTGCCAGCAGCCGGGACAGGGAATATGGCTACACCTTC. Its protein product is CASSRDREYGYTF.

V is TRBV28 and J is TRBJ1-3; TRBD1 is a possible D gene (6 bases). With 1 base removed from V and 10 bases from J, the gap between germline ends came to 17 bases. Germline CDR1 is MDHEN and CDR2 is SYDVKM. The CDR3 extends over 15 amino acids. CDR3 protein: CASSLLFTGLGTIYF. As DNA, the CDR3 is TGTGCCAGCAGTTTATTATTTACAGGGTTAGGGACCATATATTTT.

In its sample, this clone was seen a few times. The genes are TRBV30 and TRBJ2-2; TRBD2 is a possible D gene (6 bases). There are 15 residues in the CDR3. V dropped 1 base and J dropped 7 bases, with 16 bases sitting between them. Germline CDR1 is GTSNPN and CDR2 is SVGIG (reference sequence). The DNA for the CDR3 is TGTGCCTGGAGTGCGTTAGGGAGGAGTCACGGGGAGCTGTTTTTT. This sequence encodes CAWSALGRSHGELFF.

The chain combines TRBV7-8 with TRBJ1-5; 7 bases fit TRBD1. CDR3 size: 17 residues. Germline values: CDR1 SGHVS, CDR2 FQNEAQ. With 2 bases clipped from V and 3 bases from J, the junction kept 10 bases outside the gene matches. CDR3 in amino acids: CASSLMSDRRHNQPQHF. The CDR3 DNA is TGTGCCAGCAGCTTAATGTCGGACAGGCGGCACAATCAGCCCCAGCATTTT.

J is TRBJ1-1 and V is TRBV10-1; 9 bases are shared with TRBD1. J was trimmed by 2 bases and V by 6 bases; bases with no gene match: 4. The CDR3 consists of 14 residues. The germline CDR1 and CDR2 sequences are WNHNN and SYGVQD (reference sequence). The CDR3 DNA reads TGCGCCAGCAGATGGGACAGGGATAACACTGAAGCTTTCTTT. It yields the protein CASRWDRDNTEAFF.

The CDR3 sequence: CASSPSATKGEKLFF. Written as DNA, the CDR3 is TGTGCCAGCTCACCCTCTGCTACCAAGGGGGAAAAACTGTTTTTT. The V and J genes are TRBV18 and TRBJ1-4; D is perhaps TRBD1 (5 bases). V was shortened by 3 bases and J by 8 bases, with 16 bases between the two germline ends. The CDR3 is 15 residues long. From germline, CDR1 is KGHSH and CDR2 LQKENI.

V is TRBV28 and J is TRBJ1-2, with 8 bases lining up with TRBD1. Trimming removed 4 bases from V and 8 bases from J; junction bases left unmatched: 21. Looked up from germline, CDR1 is MDHEN and CDR2 is SYDVKM. The CDR3 has 18 residues. CDR3 protein: CASSYPDPTVLRQGGYTF. The CDR3 bases are TGTGCCAGCAGTTACCCAGACCCGACAGTTCTCCGACAGGGGGGCTACACCTTC.

The genes are TRBV28 and TRBJ1-6, with D uncertain. CDR3 length equals 13 residues. Germline V gives CDR1 MDHEN, CDR2 SYDVKM. Trimming stripped 6 bases from V and 5 bases from J, with 8 bases between. The CDR3 region is CASRGSHNSPLHF. The CDR3 DNA is TGTGCCAGCAGGGGCAGTCATAATTCACCCCTCCACTTT.

The table lists this clone with a count of one. The chain uses TRBV27 and TRBJ1-5, with 9 bases that match TRBD1. The V gene's germline CDR1 is MNHEY and CDR2 SMNVEV (reference sequence). V lost 5 bases to trimming and J lost 7 bases; unmatched junction nucleotides: 3. CDR3 size: 13 residues. CDR3: CASSPGTGQPQHF. The DNA for the CDR3 is TGTGCCAGCAGTCCAGGGACAGGGCAGCCCCAGCATTTT.

The rearrangement joins TRBV19 to TRBJ2-5; TRBD2 might be the D (6 bases). This CDR3 spans 14 amino acids. The V gene lost 4 bases and the J gene lost 1 base, with 10 bases spanning the gap. Germline V gene sequence: CDR1 LNHDA, CDR2 SQIVND (reference sequence). The CDR3, as DNA: TGTGCCAGTAGTAGGCGGAGGGGCCAAGAGACCCAGTACTTC. This encodes CASSRRRGQETQYF.

The rearrangement joins TRBV19 to TRBJ2-2, with TRBD2 matching over 14 bases. The germline CDR1 and CDR2 sequences are LNHDA and SQIVND (reference sequence). J was trimmed by 4 bases and V by 3 bases; bases with no gene match: 7. CDR3 length: 18 amino acids. CDR3 DNA sequence: TGTGCCAGTAGTATCGGACTAGCGGGGGGCCGGGTCACCGGGGAGCTGTTTTTT. It yields the protein CASSIGLAGGRVTGELFF.

V usage is TRBV9 and J usage is TRBJ1-2; D gene uncertain. Germline V lookup: CDR1 SGDLS, CDR2 YYNGEE. Trimming stripped 0 bases from V and 4 bases from J, with 13 bases between. This CDR3 spans 15 amino acids. The CDR3 region has the DNA TGTGCCAGCAGCGTAGACGTCAGAACCCTCTATGGCTACACCTTC. Amino acids: CASSVDVRTLYGYTF.

The rearrangement joins TRBV5-1 to TRBJ2-7; 9 bases line up with TRBD1. The CDR3 totals 17 residues. With 5 bases clipped from V and 3 bases from J, the junction kept 15 bases outside the gene matches. Germline V gene lookup returns CDR1 SGHRS and CDR2 YFSETQ. CDR3 in DNA: TGCGCCAGCAGTCCGTACCGGGACAGGGTGAGTTTCTACGAGCAGTACTTC. It codes for CASSPYRDRVSFYEQYF.

The CDR3 protein is CASSVGRRTNGNTQYF. CDR3 nucleotides: TGTGCCAGCAGCGTAGGAAGGAGGACGAACGGAAATACGCAGTATTTT. The V call is TRBV9, the J call TRBJ2-3, with D possibly matching TRBD2 (5 bases). Germline V CDR1 and CDR2: SGDLS, YYNGEE. Between the trimmed V and J ends, which lost 0 bases and 7 bases, there was a span of 18 bases. There are 16 residues in the CDR3.

V is TRBV28 and J is TRBJ2-5, with 9 bases fitting TRBD1. Losses at the gene ends were 6 bases for V and 2 bases for J; bases not matched to a gene: 7. In germline, CDR1 is MDHEN, CDR2 SYDVKM. The CDR3 spans 15 residues. CDR3 loop: CASRPTGQGQETQYF. The CDR3 DNA sequence: TGTGCCAGCAGGCCTACCGGACAGGGGCAAGAGACCCAGTACTTC.

This rearrangement joins TRBV19 to TRBJ2-2; D is perhaps TRBD1 (6 bases). V was cut by 7 bases and J by 0 bases, with 15 bases left in between. Germline lookup yields CDR1 LNHDA and CDR2 SQIVND (reference sequence). The CDR3 is 16 amino acids. CDR3 region: CASTKPTGANTGELFF. CDR3 sequence (DNA): TGTGCCAGTACGAAACCGACAGGAGCGAACACCGGGGAGCTGTTTTTT.

The sample holds one count of this clone. The chain combines TRBV11-3 with TRBJ2-2; D is possibly TRBD2 (6 bases). The V gene lost 3 bases and the J gene lost 6 bases, with 8 bases spanning the gap. CDR1 and CDR2 (germline): SGHNT, YENEEA. CDR3 size: 13 residues. Here the CDR3 DNA reads TGTGCCAGCAGCTTTACGGGGGCCGGGGAGCTGTTTTTT. This translates into CASSFTGAGELFF.

The sample holds one count of this clone. The chain recombines TRBV5-4 with TRBJ2-7; D perhaps matches TRBD2 (5 bases). Trimming shortened V by 1 base and J by 1 base, and 6 bases separated the two germline ends. The germline gives CDR1 SGHNT, CDR2 YYREEE (reference sequence). The CDR3 has 13 residues. The DNA for the CDR3 is TGTGCCAGCAGCTTGCGGGGTTCCTACGAGCAGTACTTC. This encodes CASSLRGSYEQYF.

The V call is TRBV19, the J call TRBJ2-1; 9 nucleotides match TRBD2. CDR1 LNHDA and CDR2 SQIVND come from the germline V gene (reference sequence). The CDR3 is made up of 15 amino acids. J lost 4 bases, V lost 2 bases, and 3 bases had no gene match. CDR3 in amino acids: CASSIPSGEYNEQFF. CDR3 DNA: TGTGCCAGTAGTATACCTAGCGGGGAATACAATGAGCAGTTCTTC.

CDR3 sequence (DNA): TGTGCCAGCAGCCAGGGACTAGCGGGGGGGCGTCCCGGGGAGCTGTTTTTT. It translates to CASSQGLAGGRPGELFF. The chain recombines TRBV5-4 with TRBJ2-2, with 16 bases lining up with TRBD2. With V trimmed by 4 bases and J by 6 bases, 6 bases remained unmatched. The length of the CDR3 is 17 residues. Looked up from germline, CDR1 is SGHNT and CDR2 is YYREEE (reference sequence). Together with reference TRBV5-4 and TRBJ2-2, the CDR3 gives the full variable domain: ETGVTQSPTHLIKTRGQQVTLRCSSQSGHNTVSWYQQALGQGPQFIFQYYREEENGRGNFPPRFSGLQFPNYSSELNVNALELDDSALYLCASSQGLAGGRPGELFFGEGSRLTVL.

The chain carries TRBV5-1 and TRBJ1-2, with a possible D match to TRBD1 (5 bases). Trimming pared 1 base from V and 4 bases from J, leaving 8 bases between. Germline V gene lookup returns CDR1 SGHRS and CDR2 YFSETQ. The CDR3 has 13 residues. The CDR3 nucleotides are TGCGCCAGCAGCTTGCACGACAGCTATGGCTACACCTTC. It yields the protein CASSLHDSYGYTF.

The J gene is TRBJ1-2, the V gene TRBV24-1, with D unclear. The CDR3 is 14 residues long. The germline CDR1 and CDR2 sequences are KGHDR and SFDVKD. V dropped 0 bases and J dropped 2 bases, with 6 bases sitting between them. The CDR3 is CATSDLIRNYGYTF. The DNA for the CDR3 is TGTGCCACCAGTGATTTGATCCGGAACTATGGCTACACCTTC.

The J gene is TRBJ1-1, the V gene TRBV6-1, with D perhaps TRBD1 (6 bases). The CDR3 length is 18 residues. Germline CDR1 MNHNS, CDR2 SASEGT. V lost 2 bases to trimming and J lost 3 bases, with 22 bases between them. The CDR3 nucleotides are TGTGCCAGCAGTGAACTGACAGGTTTTTTAAGTACTTACACTGAAGCTTTCTTT. Amino acid sequence: CASSELTGFLSTYTEAFF.

V gene TRBV7-8 combines with J gene TRBJ1-2; D perhaps matches TRBD1 (6 bases). Germline V gene lookup returns CDR1 SGHVS and CDR2 FQNEAQ. This CDR3 region has 14 residues. V lost 5 bases, J lost 4 bases, and 14 bases lay in between. This chain's CDR3 is CASSLIGGGYGYTF. CDR3 nucleotides: TGTGCCAGCAGCCTAATAGGGGGGGGCTATGGCTACACCTTC.

The rearrangement uses TRBV3-1 (or the pseudogene TRBV3-2) and TRBJ2-6; D not certain. CDR1 and CDR2 from the germline V gene are LGHDT and YNNKEL (reference sequence). V was clipped by 0 bases and J by 5 bases, with 11 bases between them. The CDR3 consists of 16 residues. The CDR3 sequence: CASSQDRTVRANVLTF. The CDR3, as DNA: TGTGCCAGCAGCCAAGATAGAACGGTCCGGGCCAACGTCCTGACTTTC.

The rearrangement joins TRBV6-1 to TRBJ2-7; a weak D match, TRBD1 (5 bases). Germline CDR1 is MNHNS and CDR2 is SASEGT. The CDR3 loop spans 14 amino acids. V was cut by 1 base and J by 6 bases, with 13 bases left in between. CDR3 in DNA: TGTGCCAGCAGTGAAGGGGCAGGGCGAGCCGAGCAGTACTTC. Translation gives CASSEGAGRAEQYF.

This sequence joins TRBV28 and TRBJ1-1; D unresolved. The V gene's germline CDR1 is MDHEN and CDR2 SYDVKM. The CDR3 has 16 residues. V was clipped by 5 bases and J by 0 bases, with 16 bases between them. This CDR3 is CASSPSPEGLNTEAFF. In DNA, the CDR3 is TGTGCCAGCAGTCCCTCCCCGGAGGGTCTGAACACTGAAGCTTTCTTT.

This clone was seen a single time. The chain carries TRBV6-1 and TRBJ1-1; 7 nucleotides line up with TRBD1. In germline, CDR1 is MNHNS, CDR2 SASEGT. After removal of 0 bases from V and 1 base from J, the junction contained 2 bases not matched to a gene. The CDR3 totals 15 residues. DNA for the CDR3: TGTGCCAGCAGTGAAGCCGGGACAGAGAACACTGAAGCTTTCTTT. Its translation is CASSEAGTENTEAFF.

The chain has TRBV27 and TRBJ2-1; 10 bases align to TRBD2. The CDR3 runs to 15 residues. V trimming: 8 bases; J trimming: 5 bases; junction bases outside the gene matches: 9. Germline values: CDR1 MNHEY, CDR2 SMNVEV (reference sequence). CDR3 in amino acids: CASGNSGRTHNEQFF. DNA of the CDR3: TGTGCCAGCGGCAATAGCGGGAGGACACACAATGAGCAGTTCTTC.

The chain combines TRBV15 with TRBJ2-7, with D possibly matching TRBD2 (6 bases). There are 12 residues in the CDR3. V was pared by 1 base and J by 11 bases, with 12 bases between. Germline CDR1 LNHNV, CDR2 YYDKDF (reference sequence). Here the CDR3 DNA reads TGTGCCACCAGCAGAGGCGGGGCTAGCGAGTACTTC. This gives the protein CATSRGGASEYF.